The 19 T cell receptor beta chains listed next were all sequenced from one sample in a study of CD8+ T cells in alopecia areata. Extracted from the samples, RNA was reverse transcribed into cDNA to serve as the sequencing template. The method was immunoSEQ multiplex PCR; TCRdb's version includes in-frame clones alone and lacks a portion of them. The table lists some 100,000 clones, less than 80% of them singletons. Sequencing input: CD4+ T cells sorted from blood. All receptors derive from a human donor in good health.

The sample holds a few counts of this clone. The J gene is TRBJ1-1, the V gene TRBV7-2, with D unresolved. The germline gives CDR1 SGHTA, CDR2 FQGNSA. The CDR3 runs 12 residues. The V and J ends lost 3 bases and 4 bases respectively, with 6 bases between them. CDR3 sequence: CASSLGLTEAFF. In DNA form, the CDR3 reads TGTGCCAGCAGCTTGGGCCTCACTGAAGCTTTCTTT.

The gene calls are TRBV30 and TRBJ1-2, with unresolved D. The CDR3 has 14 amino acids. Germline-derived CDR1 and CDR2 are GTSNPN and SVGIG (reference sequence). V was shortened by 2 bases and J by 3 bases, with 13 bases between the two germline ends. CDR3 in amino acids: CAWSNNRAHYGYTF. The CDR3, as DNA: TGTGCCTGGAGTAACAACCGGGCCCACTATGGCTACACCTTC.

The chain recombines TRBV29-1 with TRBJ2-1; maybe TRBD1 (6 bases). The CDR3 has 14 residues. Germline CDR1 reads SQVTM; CDR2 reads ANQGSEA. With 7 bases removed from V and 5 bases from J, the gap between germline ends came to 18 bases. CDR3 residues: CSATQGEGDNEQFF. The CDR3, as DNA: TGCAGCGCCACACAGGGAGAGGGAGACAATGAGCAGTTCTTC.

This clone was counted a few times. As DNA, the CDR3 is TGTGCCAGCTCAGACCGGGACGGTAATTCACCCCTCCACTTT. Its translation: CASSDRDGNSPLHF. The chain has TRBV18 and TRBJ1-6, with D tentatively TRBD1 (5 bases). V was clipped by 5 bases and J by 6 bases, with 11 bases between them. The CDR3 consists of 14 residues. The germline V gene has CDR1 KGHSH and CDR2 LQKENI.

This clone was recorded a few times. The chain uses TRBV29-1 and TRBJ1-1; no clear D. V gave up 3 bases and J gave up 10 bases, with 9 bases separating them. The CDR3 has 10 residues. Germline V gene data show CDR1 as SQVTM and CDR2 as ANQGSEA. The CDR3 region is CSVDQVGAFF. CDR3 nucleotides: TGCAGCGTTGACCAAGTGGGAGCTTTCTTT.

The CDR3 DNA follows: TGCGCCAGCAGTCAGGGGCCCTCCAATGAGCAGTTCTTC. It codes for CASSQGPSNEQFF. V is TRBV5-1 and J is TRBJ2-1, with D perhaps matching TRBD1 (6 bases). The V end was cut by 5 bases, the J end by 6 bases, with 12 bases between. The CDR3 loop spans 13 amino acids. Germline V gene lookup returns CDR1 SGHRS and CDR2 YFSETQ.

CDR3 sequence: CASSVGLRGEQFF. CDR3 nucleotide sequence: TGTGCCAGCAGCGTGGGACTTCGGGGCGAGCAGTTCTTC. V gene TRBV9 combines with J gene TRBJ2-1, with D maybe TRBD2 (6 bases). Germline lookup yields CDR1 SGDLS and CDR2 YYNGEE. The CDR3 loop spans 13 amino acids. The germline V and J ends were trimmed by 2 bases and 10 bases, with 13 bases remaining between them.

The V and J genes are TRBV29-1 and TRBJ1-5; perhaps TRBD1 as D (5 bases). V was clipped by 7 bases and J by 1 base, with 17 bases between them. This CDR3 spans 15 amino acids. Germline V gene sequence: CDR1 SQVTM, CDR2 ANQGSEA. CDR3 amino acids: CSARGEDGSNQPQHF. The DNA for the CDR3 is TGCAGCGCCCGAGGGGAAGATGGGAGCAATCAGCCCCAGCATTTT.

The chain carries TRBV6-6 and TRBJ1-1; the D is unclear. Trimming removed 10 bases from V and 0 bases from J, with 3 bases in between. Germline V lookup: CDR1 MNHNY, CDR2 SVGAGI (reference sequence). CDR3 length: 10 amino acids. The CDR3 reads CATMNTEAFF. The CDR3 coding sequence is TGTGCCACGATGAACACTGAAGCTTTCTTT.

The chain is built from TRBV5-1 and TRBJ2-2, with TRBD2 matching over 13 bases. Germline assignment: CDR1 SGHRS and CDR2 YFSETQ. The J segment lost 9 bases and the V segment lost 3 bases, leaving 8 bases of the junction unmatched. This CDR3 comprises 16 residues. The DNA of the CDR3 is TGCGCCAGCAGCTCCGGACTAGCGGGGGAATACCGGGAGCTGTTTTTT. It translates to CASSSGLAGEYRELFF.

There are a few counts of this clone. The CDR3 DNA reads TGTGCCAGCAGTGAAAAGGGACTAGCGGGGACTACAGGTACCCAGTACTTC. It yields the protein CASSEKGLAGTTGTQYF. This chain joins TRBV6-1 and TRBJ2-5; TRBD2 matches at 13 bases. The V segment lost 2 bases and the J segment 8 bases; nucleotides outside the gene matches: 11. Germline V gene data show CDR1 as MNHNS and CDR2 as SASEGT. The CDR3 runs 17 residues.

This clone was counted between two and nine times. The chain uses TRBV9 and TRBJ2-5; D gene unclear. The CDR3 spans 13 residues. V was trimmed by 6 bases and J by 5 bases, leaving 14 bases between them. Germline V gene data show CDR1 as SGDLS and CDR2 as YYNGEE. The chain's CDR3 is CASNRLGRETQYF. The CDR3 region has the DNA TGTGCCAGCAACCGTTTGGGCAGGGAGACCCAGTACTTC.

The chain carries TRBV30 and TRBJ1-6, with D unclear. Germline values: CDR1 GTSNPN, CDR2 SVGIG (reference sequence). The CDR3 contains 12 residues. V lost 2 bases to trimming and J lost 10 bases, with 9 bases between them. The CDR3 sequence: CAWSRTLSPLHF. CDR3 sequence (DNA): TGTGCCTGGAGTAGAACGTTGTCACCCCTCCACTTT. Together with reference TRBV30 and TRBJ1-6, the CDR3 gives the full variable domain: SQTIHQWPATLVQPVGSPLSLECTVEGTSNPNLYWYRQAAGRGLQLLFYSVGIGQISSEVPQNLSASRPQDRQFILSSKKLLLSDSGFYLCAWSRTLSPLHFGNGTRLTVT.

The rearrangement uses TRBV7-9 and TRBJ1-2, with a tentative D call TRBD1 (5 bases). The germline V gene has CDR1 SEHNR and CDR2 FQNEAQ (reference sequence). The CDR3 loop spans 14 amino acids. V dropped 1 base and J dropped 6 bases, with 12 bases sitting between them. For the CDR3, the DNA is TGTGCCAGCAGCTTAGTCGCCAGGGAGCATGGCTACACCTTC. Amino acid sequence: CASSLVAREHGYTF.

This chain uses TRBV30 with TRBJ1-1; no clear D. The length of the CDR3 is 16 residues. Germline CDR1 GTSNPN, CDR2 SVGIG (reference sequence). Trimming removed 5 bases at V and 11 bases at J, with 30 bases between. The CDR3 is CAWYFAAWVPSGMAFF. As DNA, the CDR3 is TGTGCCTGGTATTTCGCCGCTTGGGTTCCCTCGGGCATGGCTTTCTTT.

This clone was seen only a few times. The rearrangement links TRBV7-2 to TRBJ2-1, with D tentatively TRBD2 (6 bases). The germline V gene encodes CDR1 SGHTA and CDR2 FQGNSA. Deletions cut 5 bases from V and 5 bases from J, with 19 bases between. There are 16 residues in the CDR3. The CDR3 sequence: CASSLQPGTRDNEQFF. The CDR3 DNA reads as TGTGCCAGCAGCCTTCAACCCGGGACTCGAGACAATGAGCAGTTCTTC.

The CDR3 DNA sequence: TGCAGCGTTTCCGGGACAGGGGAGAGGAAGCAGTACTTC. It encodes CSVSGTGERKQYF. V and J are TRBV29-1 and TRBJ2-7; 10 nucleotides line up with TRBD1. There are 13 residues in the CDR3. The germline CDR1 and CDR2 sequences are SQVTM and ANQGSEA. Trimming at V came to 5 bases and at J to 8 bases, leaving 9 bases not matched to a gene.

There are a few counts of this clone. The chain combines TRBV5-1 with TRBJ2-7, with 7 bases that match TRBD1. CDR1 SGHRS and CDR2 YFSETQ come from the germline V gene. The CDR3 contains 16 residues. After removal of 5 bases from V and 7 bases from J, the junction contained 18 bases not matched to a gene. The CDR3 loop reads CASSRNPGGDVEEQYF. For the CDR3, the DNA is TGCGCCAGCAGTCGGAACCCAGGGGGTGACGTCGAGGAGCAGTACTTC.

This clone was detected a few times. The CDR3: CSVREQSRTGELFF. The DNA for the CDR3 is TGCAGCGTTAGGGAGCAGTCCCGCACCGGGGAGCTGTTTTTT. The chain recombines TRBV29-1 with TRBJ2-2, with D possibly being TRBD2 (5 bases). Germline CDR1 and CDR2: SQVTM and ANQGSEA. V was pared by 5 bases and J by 4 bases, with 14 bases between. This CDR3 is 14 amino acids long.